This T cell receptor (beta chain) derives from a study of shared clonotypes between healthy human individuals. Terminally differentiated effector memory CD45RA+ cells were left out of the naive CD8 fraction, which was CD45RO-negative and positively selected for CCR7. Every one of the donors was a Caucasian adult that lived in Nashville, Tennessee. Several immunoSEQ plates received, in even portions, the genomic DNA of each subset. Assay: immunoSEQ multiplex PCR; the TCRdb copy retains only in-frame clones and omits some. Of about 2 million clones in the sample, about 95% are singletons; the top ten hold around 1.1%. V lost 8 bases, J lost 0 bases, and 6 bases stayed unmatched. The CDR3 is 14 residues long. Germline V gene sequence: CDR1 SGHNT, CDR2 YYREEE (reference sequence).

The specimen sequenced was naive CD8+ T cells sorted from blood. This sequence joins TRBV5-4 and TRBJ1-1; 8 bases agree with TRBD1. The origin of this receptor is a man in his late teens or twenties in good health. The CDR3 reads CASPGQDLNTEAFF. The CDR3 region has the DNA TGTGCCAGTCCGGGACAGGACTTGAACACTGAAGCTTTCTTT.